The clone carrying this T cell receptor (beta chain) was seen repeatedly, ten times or more. Its specificity is unknown. This record comes from a study of human T cells and chemical hapten exposure. The CDR3 has 14 residues. The V end was cut by 6 bases, the J end by 7 bases, with 19 bases between. The V gene's germline CDR1 is DFQATT and CDR2 SNEGSKA (reference sequence). Findings and limits, study-wide: TCRs above 1 in 1000 frequency stayed constant with DPC sensitization. Expanded TCRs showed more large CDR3 clusters than pre-sensitization or healthy control sets.

The time point is: pre-sensitization, week 0. The treatment is: therapeutic diphenylcyclopropenone sensitization with weekly scalp DPC. TCRdb itself ran the RACE reads through MiXCR, one entry per CDR3 protein. In the table there are 62,000 or so distinct CDR3 sequences, about a tenth of which are singletons. The sample here was whole blood, taken in connection with sensitization to the hapten diphenylcyclopropenone (DPC). This TCR came from a woman aged 50 to 60 with alopecia areata. Some clones in this sample may be carry-over from other donors' samples. V is TRBV20-1 and J is TRBJ1-3; D possibly corresponds to TRBD1 (5 bases). This CDR3 is CSAGTKRFGNTIYF. CDR3 DNA sequence: TGCAGTGCCGGGACCAAACGGTTCGGCAACACCATATATTTT.